The clone carrying this TCR beta chain has only a few counts. TCRdb reprocessed the 5' RACE reads via MiXCR and lists one record per CDR3 protein. Seen here are 250,000 to 400,000 distinct CDR3 sequences, approximately 14% observed once, and the top ten hold about 21%. These data belong to a study of T-cell memory formation after mild COVID-19. Overall study context: Among the donors, TCR clusters were largely specific to each donor.

Looked up from germline, CDR1 is SGHRS and CDR2 is YFSETQ. CDR3 size: 16 residues. Trimming removed 4 bases from V and 6 bases from J; junction bases left unmatched: 8. The sequenced sample was PBMCs or a T cell subset sorted from them (not recorded which). This clonotype was sampled from a young man who had mild COVID-19 (a few samples of this study predate the infection). Cell type and time point are not known. The chain employs TRBV5-1 and TRBJ2-2; 11 bases line up with TRBD2. This chain's CDR3 is CASSLLASGGSGELFF. Written as DNA, the CDR3 is TGCGCCAGCAGCCTGCTCGCTAGCGGGGGGTCCGGGGAGCTGTTTTTT.